In this sample, the clone carrying this T cell receptor beta chain turned up once. What it binds is not known. The V gene end was trimmed by 7 bases and the J gene end by 0 bases; junction bases not matched to a gene: 9. Looked up from germline, CDR1 is LNHDA and CDR2 is SQIVND (reference sequence). CDR3 length: 16 amino acids. TCRdb's table, derived via immunoSEQ multiplex PCR, lists solely in-frame clones and lacks some. In the table there are 80,000 to 85,000 clones, about nine tenths of which are singletons. These data come from a study of graft-versus-host responses after intestinal transplantation.

V is TRBV19 and J is TRBJ2-3, with 8 bases lining up with TRBD2. The sequencing here drew on unstimulated CD4+ T cells sorted from spleen or lymph node cells, taken before intestinal transplant. This receptor was identified in a human donor who received an intestinal transplant. CDR3 residues: CASKRGPLFSTDTQYF. CDR3 sequence (DNA): TGTGCCAGTAAGCGGGGGCCTCTCTTTAGCACAGATACGCAGTATTTT.